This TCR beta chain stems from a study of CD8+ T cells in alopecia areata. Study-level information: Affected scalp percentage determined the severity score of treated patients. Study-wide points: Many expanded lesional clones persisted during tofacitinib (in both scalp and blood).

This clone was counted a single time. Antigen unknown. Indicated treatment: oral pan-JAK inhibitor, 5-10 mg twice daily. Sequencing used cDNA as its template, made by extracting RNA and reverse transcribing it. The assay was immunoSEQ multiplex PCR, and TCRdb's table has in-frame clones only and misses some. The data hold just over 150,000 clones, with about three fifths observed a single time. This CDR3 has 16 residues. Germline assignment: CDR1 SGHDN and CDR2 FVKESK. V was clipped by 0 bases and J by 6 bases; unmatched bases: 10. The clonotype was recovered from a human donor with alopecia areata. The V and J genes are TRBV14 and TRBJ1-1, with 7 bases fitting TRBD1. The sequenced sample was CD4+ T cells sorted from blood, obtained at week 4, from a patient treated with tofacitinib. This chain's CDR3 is CASSQEPGQIMSEAFF. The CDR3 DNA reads TGTGCCAGCAGCCAAGAGCCGGGACAGATAATGTCTGAAGCTTTCTTT. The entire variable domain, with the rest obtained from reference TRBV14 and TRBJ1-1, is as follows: EAGVTQFPSHSVIEKGQTVTLRCDPISGHDNLYWYRRVMGKEIKFLLHFVKESKQDESGMPNNRFLAERTGGTYSTLKVQPAELEDSGVYFCASSQEPGQIMSEAFFGQGTRLTVV.